One and the same sample provided the 20 T cell receptor beta chains below, sequenced in a study of blood T cell repertoires in COVID-19. Only in-frame clones appear in the TCRdb table, and some are missing; sequencing was by immunoSEQ multiplex PCR. The top ten clones hold 2% to 3% of a sample with around 330,000 clones, roughly 90% of them seen once. Material: PBMCs or T cells enriched from blood (not recorded which). The source of these receptors is a man between 60 and 75 years old who had recovered from COVID-19.

V is TRBV2 and J is TRBJ1-4; D might be TRBD1 (5 bases). V lost 4 bases and J 2 bases, leaving 14 bases between the germline ends. The CDR3 length is 16 residues. Germline CDR1 SNHLY, CDR2 FYNNEI. CDR3 nucleotides: TGTGCCAGCAGTGGACCTCCCGGGGGGACTAATGAAAAACTGTTTTTT. Translation gives CASSGPPGGTNEKLFF.

This clone was detected once. This sequence joins TRBV5-5 and TRBJ2-2; D is ambiguous. Trimming took 2 bases from V and 6 from J, leaving 5 bases between them. This CDR3 is 12 amino acids long. The V gene's germline CDR1 is SGHKS and CDR2 YYEKEE (reference sequence). The CDR3 here is CASSFYSGELFF. In DNA form, the CDR3 reads TGTGCCAGCAGCTTTTATTCCGGGGAGCTGTTTTTT.

This chain joins TRBV7-2 and TRBJ2-7; 7 positions agree with TRBD2. With 3 bases clipped from V and 4 bases from J, the junction kept 9 bases outside the gene matches. The germline CDR1 and CDR2 sequences are SGHTA and FQGNSA. CDR3 length equals 15 residues. The CDR3 here is CASSLDRDYTYEQYF. CDR3 nucleotide sequence: TGTGCCAGCAGCTTGGACCGGGACTACACGTACGAGCAGTACTTC.

J is TRBJ2-7 and V is TRBV7-6; D gene ambiguous. V lost 5 bases and J 4 bases, leaving 9 bases between the germline ends. Germline CDR1 reads SGHVS; CDR2 reads FNYEAQ. The CDR3 spans 12 residues. This chain's CDR3 is CASSQDSYEQYF. The CDR3, as DNA: TGTGCCAGCAGCCAAGACTCGTACGAGCAGTACTTC.

The V call is TRBV2, the J call TRBJ1-2; maybe TRBD1 (6 bases). Germline-derived CDR1 and CDR2 are SNHLY and FYNNEI. The CDR3 totals 13 residues. The germline V and J ends were trimmed by 4 bases and 2 bases, with 8 bases remaining between them. CDR3 in DNA: TGTGCCAGCAGTGCCCAGGGGAACTATGGCTACACCTTC. Translating it yields CASSAQGNYGYTF. The full variable domain, with the rest looked up from reference TRBV2 and TRBJ1-2, is EPEVTQTPSHQVTQMGQEVILRCVPISNHLYFYWYRQILGQKVEFLVSFYNNEISEKSEIFDDQFSVERPDGSNFTLKIRSTKLEDSAMYFCASSAQGNYGYTFGSGTRLTVV.

This clone came up once. V usage is TRBV2 and J usage is TRBJ2-2, with D uncertain. The CDR3 runs to 14 residues. Germline loops: CDR1 SNHLY, CDR2 FYNNEI. V was shortened by 4 bases and J by 1 base, with 7 bases between the two germline ends. As DNA, the CDR3 is TGTGCCAGCAGTGTGGCCAGGAACACCGGGGAGCTGTTTTTT. Translated: CASSVARNTGELFF.

The CDR3 DNA reads TGTGCCAGCAGCTTAACGTCTATGAATGAGCAGTTCTTC. This translates into CASSLTSMNEQFF. The genes are TRBV7-9 and TRBJ2-1; D ambiguous. The CDR3 runs to 13 residues. Germline assignment: CDR1 SEHNR and CDR2 FQNEAQ (reference sequence). The V gene lost 2 bases and the J gene lost 7 bases, with 9 bases spanning the gap. The entire variable domain, with the rest obtained from reference TRBV7-9 and TRBJ2-1, is as follows: DTGVSQNPRHKITKRGQNVTFRCDPISEHNRLYWYRQTLGQGPEFLTYFQNEAQLEKSRLLSDRFSAERPKGSFSTLEIQRTEQGDSAMYLCASSLTSMNEQFFGPGTRLTVL.

J is TRBJ1-2 and V is TRBV3-1 (or the pseudogene TRBV3-2); 9 nucleotides align to TRBD1. V gave up 1 base and J gave up 5 bases; unmatched junction bases: 5. This CDR3 has 15 residues. CDR1 and CDR2 from the germline V gene are LGHDT and YNNKEL (reference sequence). CDR3 DNA sequence: TGTGCCAGCAGCCAAGGAACAGGGGGCCCGTATGGCTACACCTTC. As protein: CASSQGTGGPYGYTF.

V is TRBV27 and J is TRBJ1-4; 10 bases are shared with TRBD1. The germline gives CDR1 MNHEY, CDR2 SMNVEV (reference sequence). Trimming cost V 6 bases and J 0 bases; bases outside gene matches: 7. The length of the CDR3 is 17 residues. CDR3 sequence reads: CASRRQGAKTTNEKLFF. The CDR3 DNA is TGTGCCAGCAGGAGACAGGGGGCAAAGACAACTAATGAAAAACTGTTTTTT.

The rearrangement joins TRBV27 to TRBJ2-7; the D gene is possibly TRBD2 (7 bases). The germline CDR1 and CDR2 sequences are MNHEY and SMNVEV (reference sequence). This CDR3 has 14 amino acids. V dropped 2 bases and J dropped 3 bases, with 11 bases sitting between them. DNA for the CDR3: TGTGCCAGCAGTTTACGGGGGGCGGGCTACGAGCAGTACTTC. The encoded protein is CASSLRGAGYEQYF.

This chain connects TRBV12-3 or TRBV12-4 to TRBJ1-4; TRBD1 matches 7 bases. This CDR3 region has 13 residues. The trim removed 6 bases at V and 7 bases at J, leaving 5 bases unmatched. CDR3 region: CASSFGTVEKLFF. In DNA, the CDR3 is TGTGCCAGCAGCTTTGGGACAGTTGAAAAACTGTTTTTT.

V is TRBV11-2 and J is TRBJ2-1; weak D call: TRBD1 (6 bases). The V gene's germline CDR1 is SGHAT and CDR2 FQNNGV. The CDR3 loop spans 13 amino acids. Trimming stripped 5 bases from V and 5 bases from J, with 10 bases between. CDR3 coding DNA: TGTGCCAGCAGCCCAGGACAGAACAATGAGCAGTTCTTC. Protein product: CASSPGQNNEQFF.

This chain connects TRBV27 to TRBJ1-5; weak D call: TRBD1 (5 bases). There are 15 residues in the CDR3. Germline CDR1 is MNHEY and CDR2 is SMNVEV (reference sequence). The V gene lost 3 bases and the J gene lost 4 bases, with 13 bases spanning the gap. DNA of the CDR3: TGTGCCAGCAGTTTTTTGCAGGGAGGTAATCAGCCCCAGCATTTT. It yields the protein CASSFLQGGNQPQHF.

The chain recombines TRBV30 with TRBJ2-1, with TRBD2 matching 9 bases. V gave up 0 bases and J gave up 7 bases; unmatched junction bases: 13. CDR1 and CDR2 from the germline V gene are GTSNPN and SVGIG (reference sequence). The CDR3 runs to 17 residues. The CDR3 here is CAWSVPAWREGPNEQFF. The CDR3 DNA reads TGTGCCTGGAGTGTACCGGCCTGGCGGGAGGGCCCGAATGAGCAGTTCTTC.

This chain connects TRBV5-4 to TRBJ2-1; 10 bases map to TRBD1. This CDR3 comprises 16 residues. CDR1 and CDR2 (germline): SGHNT, YYREEE (reference sequence). V trimming: 4 bases; J trimming: 7 bases; junction bases outside the gene matches: 11. The CDR3 DNA reads TGTGCCAGCAGCAAACCCCGGGACAGGGGTATTAATGAGCAGTTCTTC. This gives the protein CASSKPRDRGINEQFF. Complete variable domain (other parts from reference TRBV5-4 and TRBJ2-1): ETGVTQSPTHLIKTRGQQVTLRCSSQSGHNTVSWYQQALGQGPQFIFQYYREEENGRGNFPPRFSGLQFPNYSSELNVNALELDDSALYLCASSKPRDRGINEQFFGPGTRLTVL.

The gene calls are TRBV11-1 and TRBJ1-1; the match to TRBD1 covers 7 bases. This CDR3 comprises 14 residues. J gave up 6 bases and V 4 bases, and 8 bases lay outside the gene matches. CDR1 SGHAT and CDR2 FQDESV come from the germline V gene (reference sequence). CDR3 protein: CASSSQGVGSEAFF. DNA for the CDR3: TGTGCCAGCAGCTCCCAGGGGGTCGGCTCTGAAGCTTTCTTT.

V is TRBV19 and J is TRBJ1-2; D is uncertain. This CDR3 is built from 14 residues. Germline values: CDR1 LNHDA, CDR2 SQIVND (reference sequence). The ends were cut back, 3 bases at V and 4 bases at J, with 12 bases in the middle. In nucleotides, the CDR3 is TGTGCCAGTAGTATCCGGTCAAGCGCCTATGGCTACACCTTC. Encoded protein: CASSIRSSAYGYTF.

The V call is TRBV5-4, the J call TRBJ2-6; 12 bases align to TRBD2. V lost 4 bases, J lost 0 bases, and 5 bases stayed unmatched. The CDR3 contains 18 residues. Germline V lookup: CDR1 SGHNT, CDR2 YYREEE (reference sequence). The DNA for the CDR3 is TGTGCCAGCAGCCAAGGACTAGCGGGGAGCTCTGGGGCCAACGTCCTGACTTTC. Its protein is CASSQGLAGSSGANVLTF.

This chain's CDR3 is CASSQERHSDGYTF. For the CDR3, the DNA is TGTGCCAGCAGTCAAGAAAGACACTCGGATGGCTACACCTTC. The genes are TRBV5-4 and TRBJ1-2; the D is unclear. CDR1 and CDR2 (germline): SGHNT, YYREEE (reference sequence). Trimming left V 5 bases short and J 6 bases short, with 17 bases between. This CDR3 comprises 14 residues.

The rearrangement links TRBV7-8 to TRBJ2-7; D may be TRBD2 (6 bases). Germline lookup yields CDR1 SGHVS and CDR2 FQNEAQ. Trimming shortened V by 5 bases and J by 3 bases, and 17 bases separated the two germline ends. The CDR3 has 15 residues. In DNA, the CDR3 is TGTGCCAGCAGCCCCACCGGGTCCGGGAGCTACGAGCAGTACTTC. This codes for CASSPTGSGSYEQYF.